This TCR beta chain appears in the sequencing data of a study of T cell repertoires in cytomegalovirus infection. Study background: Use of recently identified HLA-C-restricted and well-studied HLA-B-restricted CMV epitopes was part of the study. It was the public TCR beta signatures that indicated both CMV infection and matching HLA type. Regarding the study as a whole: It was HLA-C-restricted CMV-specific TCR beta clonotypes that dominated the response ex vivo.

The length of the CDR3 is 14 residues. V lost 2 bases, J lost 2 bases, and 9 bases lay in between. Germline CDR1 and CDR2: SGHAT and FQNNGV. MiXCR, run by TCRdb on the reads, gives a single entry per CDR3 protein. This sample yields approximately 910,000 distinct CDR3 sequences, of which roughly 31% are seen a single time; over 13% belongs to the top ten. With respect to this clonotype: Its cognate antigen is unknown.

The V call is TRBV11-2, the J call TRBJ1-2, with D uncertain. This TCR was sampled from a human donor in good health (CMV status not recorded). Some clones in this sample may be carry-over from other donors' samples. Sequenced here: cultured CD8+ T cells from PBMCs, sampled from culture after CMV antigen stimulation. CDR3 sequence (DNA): TGTGCCAGCAGCTTATCGGCGGGGAACTATGGCTACACCTTC. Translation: CASSLSAGNYGYTF. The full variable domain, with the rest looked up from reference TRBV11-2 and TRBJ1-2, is EAGVAQSPRYKIIEKRQSVAFWCNPISGHATLYWYQQILGQGPKLLIQFQNNGVVDDSQLPKDRFSAERLKGVDSTLKIQPAKLEDSAVYLCASSLSAGNYGYTFGSGTRLTVV.